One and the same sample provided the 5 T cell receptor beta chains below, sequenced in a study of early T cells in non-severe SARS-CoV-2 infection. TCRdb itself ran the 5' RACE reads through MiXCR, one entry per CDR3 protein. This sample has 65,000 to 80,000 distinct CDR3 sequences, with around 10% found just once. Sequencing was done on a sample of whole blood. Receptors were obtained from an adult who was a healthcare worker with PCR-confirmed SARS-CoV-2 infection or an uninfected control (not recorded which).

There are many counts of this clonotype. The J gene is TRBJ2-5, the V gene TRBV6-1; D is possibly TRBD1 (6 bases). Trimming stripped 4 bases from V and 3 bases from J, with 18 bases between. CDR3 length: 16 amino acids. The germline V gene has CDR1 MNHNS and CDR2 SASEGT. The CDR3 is CASSGGTGLGEETQYF. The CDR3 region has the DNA TGTGCCAGCAGTGGAGGAACAGGGTTAGGGGAAGAGACCCAGTACTTC.

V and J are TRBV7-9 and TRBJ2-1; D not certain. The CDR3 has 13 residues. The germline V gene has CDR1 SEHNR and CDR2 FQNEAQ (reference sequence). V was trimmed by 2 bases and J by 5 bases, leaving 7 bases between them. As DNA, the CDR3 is TGTGCCAGCAGCTTAAGGTCGAACAATGAGCAGTTCTTC. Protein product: CASSLRSNNEQFF.

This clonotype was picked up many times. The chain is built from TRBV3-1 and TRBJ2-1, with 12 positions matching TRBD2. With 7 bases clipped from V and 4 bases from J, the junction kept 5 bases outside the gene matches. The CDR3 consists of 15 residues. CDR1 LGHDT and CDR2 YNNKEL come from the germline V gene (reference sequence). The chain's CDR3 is CASTPLAGGYNEQFF. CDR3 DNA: TGTGCCAGCACCCCCCTAGCGGGGGGGTACAATGAGCAGTTCTTC.

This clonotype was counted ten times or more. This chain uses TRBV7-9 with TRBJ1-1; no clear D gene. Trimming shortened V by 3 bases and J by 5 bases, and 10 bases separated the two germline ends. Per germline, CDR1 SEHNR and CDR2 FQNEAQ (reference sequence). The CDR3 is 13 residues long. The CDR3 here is CASSFQVGTEAFF. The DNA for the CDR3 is TGTGCCAGCAGCTTTCAGGTTGGTACTGAAGCTTTCTTT.

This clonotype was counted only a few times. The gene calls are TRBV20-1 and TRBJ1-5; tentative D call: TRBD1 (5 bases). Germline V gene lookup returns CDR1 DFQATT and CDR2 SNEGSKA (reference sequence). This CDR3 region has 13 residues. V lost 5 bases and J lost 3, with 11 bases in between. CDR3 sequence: CSAPPGPNQPQHF. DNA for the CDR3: TGCAGTGCTCCCCCGGGGCCCAATCAGCCCCAGCATTTT.